The 10 T cell receptor beta chains listed next were all sequenced from one sample in a study of beta chain features in type 1 diabetes. Study outcomes and limitations: TCRB CDR3s from Type 1 diabetes patients were moderately but significantly shorter in all four CD4+ subsets.

Since all of the isolated RNA was reverse transcribed, expressed TCRB transcripts were what got sequenced. Generated by immunoSEQ multiplex PCR, the TCRdb table keeps only in-frame clones and is missing some. The sample has some 270,000 clones; around 9.9% are singletons. Their antigens remain unidentified. The sample taken for sequencing was naive CD4+ T cells from blood. The receptors derive from a young man with type 1 diabetes.

The sample holds a few counts of this clone. CDR3 nucleotides: TGTGCCAGCAGTTTGGTGGGGCACCTCTACGAGCAGTACTTC. Encoded protein: CASSLVGHLYEQYF. The chain combines TRBV28 with TRBJ2-7; D may be TRBD1 (5 bases). The CDR3 has 14 residues. Germline lookup yields CDR1 MDHEN and CDR2 SYDVKM. V was clipped by 3 bases and J by 3 bases, with 12 bases between them. Using reference TRBV28 and TRBJ2-7 for the parts outside the CDR3, the full variable domain is DVKVTQSSRYLVKRTGEKVFLECVQDMDHENMFWYRQDPGLGLRLIYFSYDVKMKEKGDIPEGYSVSREKKERFSLILESASTNQTSMYLCASSLVGHLYEQYFGPGTRLTVT.

This clone appeared a few times. The J gene is TRBJ2-7, the V gene TRBV6-6, with D unclear. This CDR3 has 12 residues. Germline V lookup: CDR1 MNHNY, CDR2 SVGAGI (reference sequence). Deletions cut 4 bases from V and 0 bases from J, with 4 bases between. CDR3 bases: TGTGCCAGCAGTTCCCTCTCCTACGAGCAGTACTTC. It yields the protein CASSSLSYEQYF.

The chain couples TRBV11-1 to TRBJ1-1; TRBD1 agrees at 8 bases. The CDR3 is made up of 16 amino acids. The junction had 9 bases not matched to a gene; V was cut back by 2 bases and J by 4 bases. The germline gives CDR1 SGHAT, CDR2 FQDESV (reference sequence). In DNA, the CDR3 is TGTGCCAGCAGCTTAATGGCAGGGGGCATTTTCACTGAAGCTTTCTTT. Amino acid sequence: CASSLMAGGIFTEAFF.

This chain connects TRBV5-1 to TRBJ2-7, with D tentatively TRBD2 (5 bases). The CDR3 contains 14 residues. Germline CDR1 SGHRS, CDR2 YFSETQ. V dropped 4 bases and J dropped 4 bases, with 15 bases sitting between them. CDR3 bases: TGCGCCAGCAGCGATCCAGGACGGGAATACGAGCAGTACTTC. It yields the protein CASSDPGREYEQYF.

This clone was seen a few times. V usage is TRBV6-1 and J usage is TRBJ2-4; TRBD2 agrees at 9 bases. V trimming: 9 bases; J trimming: 7 bases; junction bases outside the gene matches: 7. CDR1 is MNHNS and CDR2 is SASEGT in the germline V gene. The CDR3 is made up of 13 amino acids. The CDR3 loop reads CASCSGGTNIQYF. The CDR3 DNA sequence: TGTGCCAGTTGTAGCGGGGGAACCAACATTCAGTACTTC.

The chain joins TRBV9 to TRBJ1-2; D is unclear. There are 14 residues in the CDR3. V was clipped by 0 bases and J by 4 bases, with 10 bases between them. Germline V CDR1 and CDR2: SGDLS, YYNGEE. CDR3 nucleotides: TGTGCCAGCAGCGTAGAGGTGGGAGGCTATGGCTACACCTTC. Its protein is CASSVEVGGYGYTF.

This clone was seen only a few times. This chain joins TRBV28 and TRBJ2-7; D might be TRBD2 (6 bases). The CDR3 contains 11 residues. The V end lost 6 bases, the J end lost 7 bases, and 10 bases lay between the germline ends. Germline CDR1 is MDHEN and CDR2 is SYDVKM. CDR3: CASSGRGEQYF. Here the CDR3 DNA reads TGTGCCAGCAGCGGCCGGGGGGAGCAGTACTTC.

Points on this clone: This sample includes further DNA sequences coding for the same CDR3. This sequence joins TRBV7-2 and TRBJ2-7; D might be TRBD2 (6 bases). Trimming stripped 4 bases from V and 4 bases from J, with 11 bases between. Germline CDR1 SGHTA, CDR2 FQGNSA. The CDR3 has 13 amino acids. CDR3 amino acids: CASSSGRGYEQYF. The DNA of the CDR3 is TGTGCCAGCAGCTCCGGGCGGGGTTACGAGCAGTACTTC.

This clone was counted only a few times. This chain links TRBV18 with TRBJ2-1; D perhaps matches TRBD1 (6 bases). The CDR3 extends over 13 amino acids. Germline values: CDR1 KGHSH, CDR2 LQKENI. The germline V and J ends were trimmed by 0 bases and 9 bases, with 9 bases remaining between them. The CDR3 DNA sequence: TGTGCCAGCTCACCACCTTCAGGGGCTGAGCAGTTCTTC. Residues: CASSPPSGAEQFF.

The chain has TRBV5-6 and TRBJ2-2; maybe TRBD2 (5 bases). In germline, CDR1 is SGHDT, CDR2 YYEEEE. The CDR3 runs 15 residues. V was pared by 2 bases and J by 2 bases, with 10 bases between. The CDR3 DNA follows: TGTGCCAGCAGCTTCGGAGGAATAAACACCGGGGAGCTGTTTTTT. Protein product: CASSFGGINTGELFF.